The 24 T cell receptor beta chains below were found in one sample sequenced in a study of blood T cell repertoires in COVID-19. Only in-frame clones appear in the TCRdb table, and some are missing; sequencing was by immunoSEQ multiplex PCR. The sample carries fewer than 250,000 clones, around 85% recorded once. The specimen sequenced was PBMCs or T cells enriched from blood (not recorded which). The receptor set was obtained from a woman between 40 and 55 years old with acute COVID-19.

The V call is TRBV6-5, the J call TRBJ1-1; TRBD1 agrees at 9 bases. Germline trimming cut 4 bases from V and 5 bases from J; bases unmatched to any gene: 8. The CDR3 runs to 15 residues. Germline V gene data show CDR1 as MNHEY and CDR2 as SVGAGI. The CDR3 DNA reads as TGTGCCAGCAGTTCTTTAGGGACAGGGAGGACTGAAGCTTTCTTT. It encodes CASSSLGTGRTEAFF.

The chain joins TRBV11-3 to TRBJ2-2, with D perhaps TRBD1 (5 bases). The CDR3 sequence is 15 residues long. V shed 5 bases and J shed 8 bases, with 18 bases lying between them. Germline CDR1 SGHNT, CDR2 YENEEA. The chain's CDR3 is CASSPSKGPGGELFF. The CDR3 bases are TGTGCCAGCAGCCCCTCTAAGGGGCCTGGGGGGGAGCTGTTTTTT.

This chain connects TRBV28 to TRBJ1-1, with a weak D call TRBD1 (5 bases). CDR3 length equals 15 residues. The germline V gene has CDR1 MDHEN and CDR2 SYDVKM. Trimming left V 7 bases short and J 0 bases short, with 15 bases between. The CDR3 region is CASINGGTLNTEAFF. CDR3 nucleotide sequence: TGTGCCAGCATCAACGGGGGTACGTTGAACACTGAAGCTTTCTTT.

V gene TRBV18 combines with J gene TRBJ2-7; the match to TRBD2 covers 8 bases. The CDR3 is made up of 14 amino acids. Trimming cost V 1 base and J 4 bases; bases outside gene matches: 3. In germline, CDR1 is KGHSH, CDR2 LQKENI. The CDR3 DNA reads TGTGCCAGCTCACCACGGGGCGGGAGGTACGAGCAGTACTTC. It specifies CASSPRGGRYEQYF.

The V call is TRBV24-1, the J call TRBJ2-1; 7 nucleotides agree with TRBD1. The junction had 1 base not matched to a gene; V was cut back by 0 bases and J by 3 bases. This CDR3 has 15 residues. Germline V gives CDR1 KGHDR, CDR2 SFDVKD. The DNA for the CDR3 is TGTGCCACCAGTGATTTGGCAGGGGGCTACAATGAGCAGTTCTTC. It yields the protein CATSDLAGGYNEQFF.

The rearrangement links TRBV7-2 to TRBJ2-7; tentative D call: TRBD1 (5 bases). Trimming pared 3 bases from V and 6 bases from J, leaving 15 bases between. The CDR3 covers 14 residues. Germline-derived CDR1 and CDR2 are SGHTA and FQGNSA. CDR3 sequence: CASSFPGRVSEQYF. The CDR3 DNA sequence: TGTGCCAGCAGCTTTCCAGGGCGAGTAAGCGAGCAGTACTTC.

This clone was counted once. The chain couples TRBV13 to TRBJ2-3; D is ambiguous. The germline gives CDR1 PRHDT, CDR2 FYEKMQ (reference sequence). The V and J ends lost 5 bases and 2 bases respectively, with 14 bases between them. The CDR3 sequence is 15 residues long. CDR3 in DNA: TGTGCCAGCAGCCTATTGGCTAGTTCCACAGATACGCAGTATTTT. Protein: CASSLLASSTDTQYF.

As DNA, the CDR3 is TGTGCCAGCAGCTTCTACTGGACAGGGAGGGTCAAGGACACTGAAGCTTTCTTT. Amino acids: CASSFYWTGRVKDTEAFF. The chain links TRBV7-2 to TRBJ1-1; 8 nucleotides align to TRBD1. Germline V gives CDR1 SGHTA, CDR2 FQGNSA. The junction had 15 bases not matched to a gene; V was cut back by 3 bases and J by 3 bases. This CDR3 is built from 18 residues.

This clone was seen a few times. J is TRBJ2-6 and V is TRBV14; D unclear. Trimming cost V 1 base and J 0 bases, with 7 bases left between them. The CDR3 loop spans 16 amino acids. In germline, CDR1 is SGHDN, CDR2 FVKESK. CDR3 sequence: CASSQGSYSGANVLTF. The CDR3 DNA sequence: TGTGCCAGCAGCCAAGGATCCTACTCTGGGGCCAACGTCCTGACTTTC.

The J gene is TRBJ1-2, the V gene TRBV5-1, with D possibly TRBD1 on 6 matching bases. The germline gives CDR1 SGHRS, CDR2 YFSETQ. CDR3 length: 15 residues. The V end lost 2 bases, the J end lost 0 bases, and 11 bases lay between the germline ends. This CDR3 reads CASSFSGESNYGYTF. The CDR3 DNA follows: TGCGCCAGCAGCTTCTCAGGGGAATCTAACTATGGCTACACCTTC.

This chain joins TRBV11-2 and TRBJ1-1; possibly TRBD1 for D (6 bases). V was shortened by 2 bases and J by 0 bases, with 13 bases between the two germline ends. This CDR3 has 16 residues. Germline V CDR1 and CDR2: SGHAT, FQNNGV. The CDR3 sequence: CASSLTGGPMNTEAFF. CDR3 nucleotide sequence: TGTGCCAGCAGCTTAACGGGGGGCCCTATGAACACTGAAGCTTTCTTT.

The chain's CDR3 is CASSWGADTQYF. For the CDR3, the DNA is TGCGCCAGCAGCTGGGGGGCAGATACGCAGTATTTT. The chain links TRBV5-1 to TRBJ2-3; the D gene is possibly TRBD2 (6 bases). Germline V gene sequence: CDR1 SGHRS, CDR2 YFSETQ. This CDR3 has 12 amino acids. With 3 bases removed from V and 4 bases from J, the gap between germline ends came to 6 bases.

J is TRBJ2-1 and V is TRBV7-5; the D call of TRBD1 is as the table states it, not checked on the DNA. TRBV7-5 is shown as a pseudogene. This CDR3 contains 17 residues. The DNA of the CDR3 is TGTGTCAGAAGCTTAGCCGGTGGGGGCGAGGGCAACAATGAGCAGTTCTTC. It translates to CVRSLAGGGEGNNEQFF.

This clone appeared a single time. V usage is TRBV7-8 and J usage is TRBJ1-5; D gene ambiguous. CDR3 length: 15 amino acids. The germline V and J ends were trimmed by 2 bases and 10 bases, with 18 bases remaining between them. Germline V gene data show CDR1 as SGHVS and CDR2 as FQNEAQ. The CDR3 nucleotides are TGTGCCAGCAGCTTAACAGAGGGTGGCAAGCTACCCCAGCATTTT. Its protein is CASSLTEGGKLPQHF.

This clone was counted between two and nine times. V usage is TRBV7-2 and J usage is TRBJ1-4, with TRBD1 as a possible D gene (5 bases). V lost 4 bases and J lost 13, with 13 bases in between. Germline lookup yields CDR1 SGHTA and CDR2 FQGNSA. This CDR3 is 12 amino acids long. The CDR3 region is CASSSGRGRLFF. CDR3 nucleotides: TGTGCCAGCAGCTCCGGGCGGGGGAGACTGTTTTTT.

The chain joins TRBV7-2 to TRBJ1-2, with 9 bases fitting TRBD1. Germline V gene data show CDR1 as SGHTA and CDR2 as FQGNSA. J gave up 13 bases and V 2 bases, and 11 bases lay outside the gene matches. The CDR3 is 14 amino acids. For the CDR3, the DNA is TGTGCCAGCAGCTTAATGGGGGACAGGGAGGGGACCACCTTC. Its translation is CASSLMGDREGTTF.

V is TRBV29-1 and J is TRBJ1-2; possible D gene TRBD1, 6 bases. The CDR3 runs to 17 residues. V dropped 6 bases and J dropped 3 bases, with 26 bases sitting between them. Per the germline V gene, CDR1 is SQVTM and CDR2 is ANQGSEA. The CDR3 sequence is CSVSGGGQRKIYYGYTF. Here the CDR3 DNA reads TGCAGCGTCTCAGGAGGCGGACAGCGCAAAATTTACTATGGCTACACCTTC.

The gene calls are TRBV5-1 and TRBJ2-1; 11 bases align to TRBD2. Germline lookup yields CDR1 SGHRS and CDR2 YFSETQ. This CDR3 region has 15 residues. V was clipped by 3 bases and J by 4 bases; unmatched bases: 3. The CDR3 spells CASSSGTSGYNEQFF. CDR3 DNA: TGCGCCAGCAGCTCTGGGACTAGCGGATACAATGAGCAGTTCTTC. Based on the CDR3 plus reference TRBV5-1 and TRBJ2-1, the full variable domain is KAGVTQTPRYLIKTRGQQVTLSCSPISGHRSVSWYQQTPGQGLQFLFEYFSETQRNKGNFPGRFSGRQFSNSRSEMNVSTLELGDSALYLCASSSGTSGYNEQFFGPGTRLTVL.

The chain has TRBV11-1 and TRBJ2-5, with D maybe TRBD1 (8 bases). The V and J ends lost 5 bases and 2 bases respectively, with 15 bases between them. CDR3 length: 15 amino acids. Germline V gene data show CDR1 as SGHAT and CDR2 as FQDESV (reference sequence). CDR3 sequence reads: CASSHHRGGQETQYF. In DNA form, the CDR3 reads TGTGCCAGCAGCCACCACAGGGGGGGACAAGAGACCCAGTACTTC.

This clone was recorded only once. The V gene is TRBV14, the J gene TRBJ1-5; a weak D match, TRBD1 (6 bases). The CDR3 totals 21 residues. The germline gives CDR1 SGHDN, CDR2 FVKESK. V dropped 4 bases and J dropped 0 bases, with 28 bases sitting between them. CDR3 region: CASSPQGWHPPLAGSNQPQHF. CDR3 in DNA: TGTGCCAGCAGCCCTCAGGGGTGGCATCCACCCCTAGCAGGTAGCAATCAGCCCCAGCATTTT. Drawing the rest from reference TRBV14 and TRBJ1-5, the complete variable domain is EAGVTQFPSHSVIEKGQTVTLRCDPISGHDNLYWYRRVMGKEIKFLLHFVKESKQDESGMPNNRFLAERTGGTYSTLKVQPAELEDSGVYFCASSPQGWHPPLAGSNQPQHFGDGTRLSIL.

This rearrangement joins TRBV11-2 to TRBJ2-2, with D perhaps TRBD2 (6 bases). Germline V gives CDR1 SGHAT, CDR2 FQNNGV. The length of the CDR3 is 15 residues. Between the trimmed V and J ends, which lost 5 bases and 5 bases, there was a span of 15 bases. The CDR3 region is CASSKQRGGTGELFF. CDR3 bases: TGTGCCAGCAGCAAACAAAGGGGAGGTACCGGGGAGCTGTTTTTT.

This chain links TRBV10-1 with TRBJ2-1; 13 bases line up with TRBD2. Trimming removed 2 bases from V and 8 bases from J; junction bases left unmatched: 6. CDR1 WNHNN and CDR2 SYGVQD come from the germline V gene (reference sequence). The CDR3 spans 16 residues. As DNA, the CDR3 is TGCGCCAGCAGTGAGACCCGGACTAGCGGGGGAGATGAGCAGTTCTTC. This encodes CASSETRTSGGDEQFF.

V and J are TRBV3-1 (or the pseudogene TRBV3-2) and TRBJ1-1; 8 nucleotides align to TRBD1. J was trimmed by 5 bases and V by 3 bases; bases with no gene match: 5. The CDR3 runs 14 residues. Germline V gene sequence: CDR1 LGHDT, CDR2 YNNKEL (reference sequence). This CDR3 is CASSQGRGRTEAFF. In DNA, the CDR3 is TGTGCCAGCAGCCAGGGCAGGGGGCGTACTGAAGCTTTCTTT.

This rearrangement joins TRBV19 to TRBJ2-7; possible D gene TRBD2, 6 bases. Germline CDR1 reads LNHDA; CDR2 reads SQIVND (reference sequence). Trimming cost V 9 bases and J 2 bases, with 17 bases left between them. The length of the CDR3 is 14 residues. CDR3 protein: CASSDGRGPYEQYF. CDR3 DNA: TGTGCCAGCTCGGACGGGCGGGGCCCCTACGAGCAGTACTTC. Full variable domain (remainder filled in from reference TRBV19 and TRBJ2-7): DGGITQSPKYLFRKEGQNVTLSCEQNLNHDAMYWYRQDPGQGLRLIYYSQIVNDFQKGDIAEGYSVSREKKESFPLTVTSAQKNPTAFYLCASSDGRGPYEQYFGPGTRLTVT.